Each of the 22 T cell receptor beta chains below was sequenced from the same sample in a study of T cell changes during pregnancy in multiple sclerosis. Some clones are missing from TCRdb's copy, which holds only in-frame ones; the method was immunoSEQ multiplex PCR. The sample yields approximately 58,000 clones, roughly 92% seen once. The sample here was peripheral blood, taken in the second trimester of pregnancy. These receptors came from a female donor with multiple sclerosis, enrolled in a pregnancy study.

The rearrangement links TRBV10-1 to TRBJ2-3, with TRBD2 identical over 9 bases. Germline CDR1 WNHNN, CDR2 SYGVQD (reference sequence). After removal of 0 bases from V and 2 bases from J, the junction contained 6 bases not matched to a gene. The CDR3 loop spans 17 amino acids. The CDR3 here is CASSESPTSGTTDTQYF. The CDR3 nucleotides are TGCGCCAGCAGTGAGTCCCCGACTAGCGGTACCACAGATACGCAGTATTTT.

V and J are TRBV19 and TRBJ1-5, with D possibly being TRBD1 (6 bases). This CDR3 has 15 amino acids. CDR1 is LNHDA, CDR2 SQIVND, per germline (reference sequence). With 0 bases removed from V and 0 bases from J, the gap between germline ends came to 6 bases. The DNA for the CDR3 is TGTGCCAGTAGTATAGAAGGGGGTAGCAATCAGCCCCAGCATTTT. It codes for CASSIEGGSNQPQHF. Together with reference TRBV19 and TRBJ1-5, the CDR3 gives the full variable domain: DGGITQSPKYLFRKEGQNVTLSCEQNLNHDAMYWYRQDPGQGLRLIYYSQIVNDFQKGDIAEGYSVSREKKESFPLTVTSAQKNPTAFYLCASSIEGGSNQPQHFGDGTRLSIL.

The chain carries TRBV5-1 and TRBJ2-5; TRBD1 matches at 11 bases. The V gene end was trimmed by 4 bases and the J gene end by 3 bases; junction bases not matched to a gene: 2. The CDR3 loop spans 14 amino acids. Germline CDR1 is SGHRS and CDR2 is YFSETQ. CDR3: CASSTGQGEETQYF. CDR3 nucleotide sequence: TGCGCCAGCAGCACGGGACAGGGGGAAGAGACCCAGTACTTC.

This rearrangement joins TRBV5-4 to TRBJ2-7, with 8 bases fitting TRBD1. The V gene's germline CDR1 is SGHNT and CDR2 YYREEE (reference sequence). The CDR3 runs to 14 residues. Trimming at V came to 5 bases and at J to 6 bases, leaving 10 bases not matched to a gene. The CDR3 region has the DNA TGTGCCAGCAGTTCAAACAGGGGGGTCGGCGAGCAGTACTTC. Its translation is CASSSNRGVGEQYF.

The chain is built from TRBV7-9 and TRBJ1-1; TRBD1 aligns across 9 bases. From germline, CDR1 is SEHNR and CDR2 FQNEAQ (reference sequence). V gave up 6 bases and J gave up 1 base; unmatched junction bases: 15. CDR3 length: 18 amino acids. The CDR3 region has the DNA TGTGCCAGCAGAGCTTTGGTGGGACAGGGACCGTGGAACACTGAAGCTTTCTTT. This encodes CASRALVGQGPWNTEAFF.

V usage is TRBV25-1 and J usage is TRBJ2-3, with 9 bases aligning to TRBD2. V gave up 0 bases and J gave up 2 bases; unmatched junction bases: 6. Germline loops: CDR1 MGHDK, CDR2 SYGVNS. The CDR3 extends over 17 amino acids. DNA of the CDR3: TGTGCCAGCAGTGAATACAGCGGGAGGCACATCACAGATACGCAGTATTTT. This encodes CASSEYSGRHITDTQYF.

J is TRBJ1-3 and V is TRBV28; D unresolved. The germline V and J ends were trimmed by 10 bases and 0 bases, with 19 bases remaining between them. This CDR3 contains 16 residues. Germline V lookup: CDR1 MDHEN, CDR2 SYDVKM. For the CDR3, the DNA is TGTGCCACTCTAGCTCCTTACACCTTCTCTGGAAACACCATATATTTT. Encoded protein: CATLAPYTFSGNTIYF.

The V and J genes are TRBV2 and TRBJ1-5; D gene ambiguous. The germline V gene encodes CDR1 SNHLY and CDR2 FYNNEI. Between the trimmed V and J ends, which lost 6 bases and 9 bases, there was a span of 21 bases. The CDR3 consists of 15 residues. CDR3 protein: CASSKDSVRGTPQHF. In nucleotides, the CDR3 is TGTGCCAGCAGCAAAGATTCGGTACGCGGCACGCCCCAGCATTTT.

This clone was detected only once. This chain joins TRBV4-1 and TRBJ2-1, with 11 bases fitting TRBD2. There are 16 residues in the CDR3. Germline V gene lookup returns CDR1 MGHRA and CDR2 YSYEKL. J lost 3 bases, V lost 1 base, and 2 bases had no gene match. CDR3 DNA sequence: TGCGCCAGCAGCCAAGGACTAGCGGGGAACTACAATGAGCAGTTCTTC. This sequence encodes CASSQGLAGNYNEQFF.

This chain connects TRBV7-9 to TRBJ2-1; 8 bases fit TRBD2. The CDR3 length is 16 residues. Looked up from germline, CDR1 is SEHNR and CDR2 is FQNEAQ (reference sequence). V trimming: 5 bases; J trimming: 5 bases; junction bases outside the gene matches: 11. CDR3: CASSVGFSGTDNEQFF. The CDR3 region has the DNA TGTGCCAGCAGCGTGGGCTTTAGCGGGACTGACAATGAGCAGTTCTTC.

The chain links TRBV6-5 to TRBJ2-2; tentatively, D is TRBD2 (6 bases). The V gene's germline CDR1 is MNHEY and CDR2 SVGAGI. Trimming pared 2 bases from V and 6 bases from J, leaving 13 bases between. This CDR3 comprises 15 residues. The CDR3 loop is CASSYTGEPAGELFF. In DNA, the CDR3 is TGTGCCAGCAGTTACACGGGGGAGCCGGCCGGGGAGCTGTTTTTT.

V and J are TRBV7-2 and TRBJ2-1; 9 nucleotides align to TRBD1. CDR3 length: 15 residues. After removal of 5 bases from V and 6 bases from J, the junction contained 8 bases not matched to a gene. CDR1 SGHTA and CDR2 FQGNSA come from the germline V gene. CDR3 region: CASSAGQGVTNEQFF. CDR3 coding DNA: TGTGCCAGCAGCGCGGGACAGGGAGTCACCAATGAGCAGTTCTTC.

The CDR3: CASSQEPPGLADSYEQYF. CDR3 bases: TGCGCCAGCAGCCAAGAACCCCCCGGACTAGCGGACTCCTACGAGCAGTACTTC. V is TRBV4-3 and J is TRBJ2-5, with TRBD2 matching over 10 bases. The J call is doubtful: the DNA matches TRBJ2-7 better. Germline V gene data show CDR1 as LGHNA and CDR2 as YSLEER. The CDR3 is 18 amino acids.

The V call is TRBV5-6, the J call TRBJ2-7; TRBD2 matches at 10 bases. With V trimmed by 5 bases and J by 4 bases, 12 bases remained unmatched. The CDR3 loop spans 16 amino acids. Per germline, CDR1 SGHDT and CDR2 YYEEEE. The CDR3: CASSSSRLAGAYEQYF. DNA of the CDR3: TGTGCCAGCAGTTCTAGTAGACTAGCGGGCGCATACGAGCAGTACTTC.

The rearrangement joins TRBV2 to TRBJ2-1; tentative D call: TRBD1 (6 bases). Germline CDR1 reads SNHLY; CDR2 reads FYNNEI. CDR3 size: 12 residues. The V end was cut by 6 bases, the J end by 7 bases, with 10 bases between. CDR3 amino acids: CASRIQGNEQFF. CDR3 DNA sequence: TGTGCCAGCAGGATACAGGGAAATGAGCAGTTCTTC.

The gene calls are TRBV5-4 and TRBJ2-3; maybe TRBD2 (7 bases). CDR1 and CDR2 from the germline V gene are SGHNT and YYREEE (reference sequence). Trimming pared 4 bases from V and 5 bases from J, leaving 17 bases between. The CDR3 has 15 amino acids. CDR3 amino acids: CASSGRGGGGDTQYF. The CDR3 DNA is TGTGCCAGCAGCGGGAGGGGCGGGGGCGGAGATACGCAGTATTTT. Using reference TRBV5-4 and TRBJ2-3 for the parts outside the CDR3, the full variable domain is ETGVTQSPTHLIKTRGQQVTLRCSSQSGHNTVSWYQQALGQGPQFIFQYYREEENGRGNFPPRFSGLQFPNYSSELNVNALELDDSALYLCASSGRGGGGDTQYFGPGTRLTVL.

This rearrangement joins TRBV19 to TRBJ1-5, with D uncertain. The ends were cut back, 6 bases at V and 2 bases at J, with 14 bases in the middle. The CDR3 has 15 residues. Germline loops: CDR1 LNHDA, CDR2 SQIVND (reference sequence). CDR3 region: CASRLGTDRNQPQHF. CDR3 coding DNA: TGTGCCAGTAGATTGGGCACAGATCGCAATCAGCCCCAGCATTTT.

The rearrangement links TRBV7-9 to TRBJ1-2, with 8 bases lining up with TRBD1. V was pared by 5 bases and J by 1 base, with 6 bases of the junction left unmatched. The CDR3 has 15 amino acids. Germline CDR1 and CDR2: SEHNR and FQNEAQ (reference sequence). The CDR3 DNA follows: TGTGCCAGCAGCGAGGACAGGGTTCGTAACTATGGCTACACCTTC. Encoded protein: CASSEDRVRNYGYTF.

The gene calls are TRBV28 and TRBJ1-3, with 7 nucleotides matching TRBD1. CDR1 is MDHEN, CDR2 SYDVKM, per germline. The CDR3 consists of 17 residues. J gave up 0 bases and V 7 bases, and 12 bases lay outside the gene matches. The CDR3 nucleotides are TGTGCCAGCACCTTCCTAGGGACAGTGGACTCTGGAAACACCATATATTTT. Amino acids: CASTFLGTVDSGNTIYF.

The V call is TRBV10-2, the J call TRBJ1-1; TRBD1 matches 9 bases. The CDR3 runs to 14 residues. CDR1 WSHSY and CDR2 SAAADI come from the germline V gene. After removal of 4 bases from V and 10 bases from J, the junction contained 10 bases not matched to a gene. CDR3 in amino acids: CASSARTGDMAAFF. DNA of the CDR3: TGCGCCAGCAGTGCCCGGACAGGGGATATGGCAGCTTTCTTT.

This chain joins TRBV5-6 and TRBJ1-6; a weak D match, TRBD1 (6 bases). CDR1 and CDR2 (germline): SGHDT, YYEEEE. CDR3 size: 12 residues. Trimming removed 5 bases from V and 10 bases from J, with 10 bases in between. CDR3 in DNA: TGTGCCAGCAGTTCAGGGGTATCACCCCTCCACTTT. Its protein is CASSSGVSPLHF.

This clone was counted a single time. V usage is TRBV16 and J usage is TRBJ2-1; 10 bases are a match to TRBD1. Germline CDR1 and CDR2: KGHSY and FQNENV. This CDR3 has 17 amino acids. With V trimmed by 4 bases and J by 6 bases, 12 bases remained unmatched. CDR3 region: CASSLNGGDRGLNEQFF. CDR3 nucleotides: TGTGCCAGCAGCCTAAATGGAGGGGACAGGGGCCTCAATGAGCAGTTCTTC.